The 10 T cell receptor beta chains below were found in one sample sequenced in a study of Tregs in tolerant kidney transplant recipients. Only in-frame clones appear in the TCRdb table, and some are missing; sequencing was by immunoSEQ multiplex PCR. The table shows over 50,000 clones, with roughly 88% occurring only once. The material sequenced was Tregs from blood, taken before the transplant. These receptors came from a human donor who received a combined kidney and bone marrow transplant.

This chain uses TRBV29-1 with TRBJ2-6, with D unclear. The CDR3 is 18 amino acids. Germline-derived CDR1 and CDR2 are SQVTM and ANQGSEA. The ends were cut back, 4 bases at V and 5 bases at J, with 24 bases in the middle. The CDR3 nucleotides are TGCAGCGTTGGGAAAGTACTAAGCATACAAAGTCGGGCCAACGTCCTGACTTTC. Protein: CSVGKVLSIQSRANVLTF.

Here the CDR3 DNA reads TGCGCCAGCAGCCAGGACACGGGACTAGCGGGAGGTTACGAGCAGTACTTC. It yields the protein CASSQDTGLAGGYEQYF. The chain has TRBV5-1 and TRBJ2-7; 15 bases match TRBD2. The CDR3 length is 17 residues. V dropped 4 bases and J dropped 4; count of bases not matched to a gene: 9. Per germline, CDR1 SGHRS and CDR2 YFSETQ.

The chain recombines TRBV7-2 with TRBJ1-2; D remains ambiguous. V lost 5 bases, J lost 3 bases, and 7 bases lay in between. Germline values: CDR1 SGHTA, CDR2 FQGNSA. The CDR3 consists of 12 residues. CDR3 amino acids: CASSLGHYGYTF. DNA of the CDR3: TGTGCCAGCAGCCTGGGTCACTATGGCTACACCTTC.

The V call is TRBV19, the J call TRBJ2-7; D is undetermined. The CDR3 loop spans 15 amino acids. CDR1 and CDR2 (germline): LNHDA, SQIVND (reference sequence). Trimming cost V 2 bases and J 1 base, with 12 bases left between them. This chain's CDR3 is CASSIQLRGSYEQYF. In nucleotides, the CDR3 is TGTGCCAGTAGTATACAGTTAAGAGGTTCCTACGAGCAGTACTTC. The full variable domain, rest sourced from reference TRBV19 and TRBJ2-7, is DGGITQSPKYLFRKEGQNVTLSCEQNLNHDAMYWYRQDPGQGLRLIYYSQIVNDFQKGDIAEGYSVSREKKESFPLTVTSAQKNPTAFYLCASSIQLRGSYEQYFGPGTRLTVT.

This rearrangement joins TRBV30 to TRBJ1-1; D gene unclear. This CDR3 spans 12 amino acids. V was pared by 3 bases and J by 10 bases, with 15 bases between. Germline values: CDR1 GTSNPN, CDR2 SVGIG (reference sequence). The CDR3 sequence is CAWRWTGVRAFF. CDR3 in DNA: TGTGCCTGGAGATGGACCGGGGTCAGAGCTTTCTTT.

The chain uses TRBV19 and TRBJ1-2; D not resolved. Germline CDR1 and CDR2: LNHDA and SQIVND (reference sequence). Deletions cut 3 bases from V and 7 bases from J, with 12 bases between. This CDR3 contains 13 residues. The CDR3 nucleotides read TGTGCCAGTAGTATTAGCCAGTTTGGTGGCTACACCTTC. Translating it yields CASSISQFGGYTF.

Here the CDR3 reads CASGFRGQLFTDTQYF. CDR3 nucleotide sequence: TGTGCCAGCGGGTTTAGGGGACAGCTCTTCACAGATACGCAGTATTTT. The gene calls are TRBV6-6 and TRBJ2-3; TRBD1 aligns across 7 bases. The CDR3 totals 16 residues. Unmatched junction bases numbered 13, after V lost 8 bases and J lost 2 bases. The germline V gene encodes CDR1 MNHNY and CDR2 SVGAGI (reference sequence).

This clone has a handful of counts. The rearrangement links TRBV18 to TRBJ2-3, with TRBD2 as a possible D gene (6 bases). Germline values: CDR1 KGHSH, CDR2 LQKENI. V lost 3 bases and J lost 0, with 13 bases in between. CDR3 size: 16 residues. As DNA, the CDR3 is TGTGCCAGCTCACCGAGACTAGGGACTAGCACAGATACGCAGTATTTT. Translating it yields CASSPRLGTSTDTQYF.

This chain uses TRBV4-1 with TRBJ1-3, with D perhaps matching TRBD1 (5 bases). The CDR3 is 17 residues long. Germline assignment: CDR1 MGHRA and CDR2 YSYEKL. V lost 0 bases and J 4 bases, leaving 16 bases between the germline ends. The CDR3 DNA reads TGCGCCAGCAGCCAAGATCTTGTGAGGGGCTCCGGAAACACCATATATTTT. Translation: CASSQDLVRGSGNTIYF.

This clone was recorded once. This CDR3 reads CASSLIVRGNQPQHF. Written as DNA, the CDR3 is TGTGCCAGCAGTTTGATCGTCAGGGGCAATCAGCCCCAGCATTTT. The chain is built from TRBV28 and TRBJ1-5; D is perhaps TRBD1 (5 bases). The CDR3 consists of 15 residues. CDR1 and CDR2 (germline): MDHEN, SYDVKM. Trimming cost V 3 bases and J 2 bases, with 11 bases left between them.